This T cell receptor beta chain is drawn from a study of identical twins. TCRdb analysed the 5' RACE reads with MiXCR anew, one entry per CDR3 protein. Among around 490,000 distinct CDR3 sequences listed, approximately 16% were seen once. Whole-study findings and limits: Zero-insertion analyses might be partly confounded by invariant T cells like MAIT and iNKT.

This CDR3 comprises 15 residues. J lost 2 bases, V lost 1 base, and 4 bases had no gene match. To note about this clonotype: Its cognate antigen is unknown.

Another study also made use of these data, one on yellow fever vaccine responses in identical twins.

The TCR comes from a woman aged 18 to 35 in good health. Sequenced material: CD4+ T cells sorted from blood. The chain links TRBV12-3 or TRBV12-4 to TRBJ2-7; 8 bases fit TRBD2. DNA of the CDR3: TGTGCCAGCAGTTTAGGCGGTAGCGGGGCCTACGAGCAGTACGTC. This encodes CASSLGGSGAYEQYV.